Listed below are T cell receptor beta chains from one sample, sequenced in a study of T-cell reconstitution after alpha-beta-depleted transplantation in children. TCRdb used MiXCR to reprocess the PCR reads, holding one entry per CDR3 protein. In the table there are 140,000 or so distinct CDR3 sequences, 8% to 10% of which are singletons. Sequencing was performed on PBMCs, mostly from graft donor cells, taken 180 days after TCRalphabeta/CD19-depleted stem cell transplant. The origin of the receptors is a female patient aged 2-9 years who had a stem cell transplant for congenital amegakaryocytic thrombocytopenia, so the T cells may come from the graft donor. CDR3s include the opening cysteine and the closing phenylalanine or tryptophan. The D gene is left open where the match is weak. Clone size appears in some rows only: once, few, many, or a class for an expanded clone.

TRBJ2-5 few TRBV7-6 - CASRFGGKETQYF TGTGCCAGCAGGTTCGGCGGGAAAGAGACCCAGTACTTC
TRBJ1-1 many TRBV3-1 - CASSQDFGSLPFF TGTGCCAGCAGCCAAGATTTCGGGTCTCTCCCTTTCTTT
TRBJ2-5 many TRBV12-3/TRBV12-4 - CASSLGWIKETQYF TGTGCCAGCAGTTTAGGGTGGATTAAAGAGACCCAGTACTTC
TRBJ2-7 many TRBV5-1 TRBD1 CASSLLTGTGALYF TGCGCCAGCAGCTTGCTTACTGGGACAGGAGCTTTGTACTTC
TRBJ1-1 few TRBV12-3/TRBV12-4 TRBD1 CASSGTGGIGTEAFF TGTGCCAGCAGTGGGACAGGGGGCATCGGAACTGAAGCTTTCTTT
TRBJ2-1 - TRBV7-9 TRBD2 CASSRLAGGISNEQFF TGTGCCAGCAGCAGACTAGCGGGAGGGATCAGCAATGAGCAGTTCTTC
TRBJ2-7 many TRBV5-1 - CASSDTGTPTYEQYF TGCGCCAGCAGCGACACCGGGACACCGACCTACGAGCAGTACTTC
TRBJ1-1 many TRBV20-1 TRBD1 CSARETDRAAFF TGCAGTGCTAGGGAGACGGACAGGGCTGCTTTCTTT
TRBJ2-5 many TRBV7-6 - CASSLISVRVGETQYF TGTGCCAGCAGCTTAATTTCGGTTCGGGTTGGGGAGACCCAGTACTTC
TRBJ1-1 many TRBV28 TRBD1 CASRLQGAGWVFF TGTGCCAGCAGGCTACAGGGGGCGGGGTGGGTTTTCTTT
TRBJ2-1 many TRBV2 - CASIGAGVEQFF TGTGCCAGCATTGGGGCGGGCGTTGAGCAGTTCTTC
TRBJ2-1 few TRBV18 TRBD2 CASSPAGGPYNEQFF TGTGCCAGCTCACCCGCGGGAGGACCATACAATGAGCAGTTCTTC
TRBJ2-1 few TRBV7-3 - CASSQLKSPSSYNEQFF TGTGCCAGCAGCCAACTCAAATCCCCGAGCTCCTACAATGAGCAGTTCTTC
TRBJ1-1 many TRBV29-1 - CSVSDRNTEAFF TGCAGCGTATCAGACCGAAACACTGAAGCTTTCTTT
TRBJ1-2 many TRBV20-1 - CSAHGRDYGYTF TGCAGTGCGCATGGGAGGGACTATGGCTACACCTTC
TRBJ1-5 many TRBV5-1 - CASSFLMGGPQHF TGCGCCAGCAGCTTCCTGATGGGTGGGCCCCAGCATTTT
TRBJ2-1 - TRBV20-1 TRBD1 CSARVPLTGRDNEQFF TGCAGTGCTAGAGTTCCCCTGACAGGGCGTGACAATGAGCAGTTCTTC
TRBJ1-5 few TRBV7-2 - CASSLVPQGRPQHF TGTGCCAGCAGCTTAGTCCCTCAGGGGCGGCCCCAGCATTTT
TRBJ2-5 many TRBV29-1 TRBD1 CSASGQAQETQYF TGCAGCGCCTCGGGACAGGCACAAGAGACCCAGTACTTC
TRBJ2-1 many TRBV27 - CASIGGIDNEQFF TGTGCCAGCATCGGTGGGATTGACAATGAGCAGTTCTTC
TRBJ2-7 many TRBV29-1 TRBD1 CSVGQGSYEQYF TGCAGCGTTGGACAGGGCAGTTACGAGCAGTACTTC
TRBJ2-7 - TRBV6-5 TRBD2 CASSYQTSGYEQYF TGTGCCAGCAGTTACCAGACTAGCGGCTACGAGCAGTACTTC
TRBJ1-6 few TRBV28 - CASSLVSYNSPLHF TGTGCCAGCAGTTTGGTCTCCTATAATTCACCCCTCCACTTT
TRBJ2-1 medium-sized TRBV29-1 TRBD1 CSGLDRRRNNEQFF TGCAGCGGTTTGGACAGGAGACGAAACAATGAGCAGTTCTTC
TRBJ2-2 many TRBV6-5 TRBD2 CASSPWPGGDTGELFF TGTGCCAGCAGTCCGTGGCCCGGGGGGGACACCGGGGAGCTGTTTTTT
TRBJ2-2 many TRBV28 TRBD2 CASSRSGRAGGWTGELFF TGTGCCAGCAGCCGCAGCGGGAGGGCCGGGGGCTGGACCGGGGAGCTGTTTTTT
TRBJ2-7 many TRBV5-1 - CASSPQGNDEQYF TGCGCCAGCAGCCCACAGGGTAACGACGAGCAGTACTTC
TRBJ2-1 many TRBV7-9 - CASSIRGGVYNEQFF TGTGCCAGCAGCATTAGGGGTGGGGTATACAATGAGCAGTTCTTC
TRBJ2-5 many TRBV10-3 TRBD2 CAISAGLGGQETQYF TGTGCCATCAGTGCCGGACTAGGCGGTCAAGAGACCCAGTACTTC
TRBJ2-7 many TRBV12-3/TRBV12-4 - CASSTYTRGEEQYF TGTGCCAGCAGTACCTATACTAGGGGTGAAGAGCAGTACTTC
TRBJ1-2 many TRBV20-1 - CSAGQVVGGYTF TGCAGTGCAGGACAAGTCGTCGGTGGCTACACCTTC
TRBJ2-1 many TRBV9 TRBD2 CASSDTSGLYNEQFF TGTGCCAGCAGCGATACTAGCGGCCTTTACAATGAGCAGTTCTTC
TRBJ2-5 many TRBV29-1 TRBD2 CSVEGGQREGFETQYF TGCAGCGTTGAAGGGGGACAGCGGGAGGGTTTTGAGACCCAGTACTTC
TRBJ1-4 few TRBV30 TRBD1 CAWSLGQGNEKLFF TGTGCCTGGAGTTTGGGACAGGGAAATGAAAAACTGTTTTTT
TRBJ1-1 many TRBV9 - CASSVGHMNTEAFF TGTGCCAGCAGCGTAGGGCATATGAACACTGAAGCTTTCTTT
TRBJ2-7 - TRBV20-1 - CSAMGVRNEQYF TGCAGTGCTATGGGAGTCAGGAACGAGCAGTACTTC
TRBJ1-1 many TRBV18 - CASSPRFRTTEAFF TGTGCCAGCTCACCACGGTTCCGGACTACTGAAGCTTTCTTT
TRBJ1-6 few TRBV12-3/TRBV12-4 - CASSLTGNSPLHF TGTGCCAGCAGTTTAACTGGGAATTCACCCCTCCACTTT
TRBJ2-5 many TRBV3-1 TRBD2 CASSQVGGSETQYF TGTGCCAGCAGCCAAGTCGGCGGGAGTGAGACCCAGTACTTC
TRBJ1-5 many TRBV20-1 - CSATGVGQPQHF TGCAGTGCTACAGGGGTTGGTCAGCCCCAGCATTTT
TRBJ2-1 many TRBV20-1 TRBD2 CSAGLAGGPNEQFF TGCAGTGCTGGACTAGCGGGGGGGCCGAATGAGCAGTTCTTC
TRBJ2-3 many TRBV29-1 - CSGYIRPPVDTQYF TGCAGCGGGTACATCCGTCCACCGGTGGATACGCAGTATTTT
TRBJ2-5 few TRBV4-1 TRBD1 CASSQESWTGGETQYF TGCGCCAGCAGCCAAGAATCGTGGACAGGGGGGGAGACCCAGTACTTC
TRBJ1-2 many TRBV6-5 - CASSRMGADGYTF TGTGCCAGCAGTCGGATGGGTGCGGATGGCTACACCTTC
TRBJ2-7 few TRBV7-9 - CASSLAGFSYEQYF TGTGCCAGCAGCTTAGCCGGATTCTCCTACGAGCAGTACTTC
TRBJ2-7 few TRBV12-3/TRBV12-4 TRBD2 CASSLGGGWVHEQYF TGTGCCAGCAGTTTAGGGGGGGGGTGGGTCCACGAGCAGTACTTC
TRBJ1-5 many TRBV28 - CASSPYIMNQPQHF TGTGCCAGCAGTCCCTACATAATGAATCAGCCCCAGCATTTT
TRBJ2-4 many TRBV6-1 TRBD1 CASSGGQGVKLAKNIQYF TGTGCCAGCAGTGGGGGACAGGGGGTCAAACTAGCCAAAAACATTCAGTACTTC
TRBJ2-7 many TRBV20-1 TRBD1 CSAPRTGSYEQYF TGCAGTGCTCCGAGGACAGGGTCCTACGAGCAGTACTTC
TRBJ2-1 few TRBV3-1 TRBD1 CASSPVPYRGRRSYEQFF TGTGCCAGCAGCCCAGTTCCCTACAGGGGGCGGCGGTCGTATGAGCAGTTCTTC
TRBJ2-7 - TRBV7-2 - CASSLAPTSYEQYF TGTGCCAGCAGCTTAGCGCCTACTAGCTACGAGCAGTACTTC
TRBJ2-7 many TRBV12-3/TRBV12-4 TRBD1 CASSFGTGHYEQYF TGTGCCAGCAGTTTCGGGACAGGACACTACGAGCAGTACTTC
TRBJ2-3 - TRBV28 TRBD1 CASSSYPGQEVTDTQYF TGTGCCAGCAGTTCTTATCCCGGACAGGAAGTCACAGATACGCAGTATTTT
TRBJ2-2 many TRBV5-1 - CASRAWSWGYTGELFF TGCGCCAGCAGAGCCTGGAGCTGGGGGTACACCGGGGAGCTGTTTTTT